This record concerns one T cell receptor beta chain sequence. This specimen comes from a study of cytomegalovirus exposure and HLA in healthy donors. J was trimmed by 7 bases and V by 2 bases; bases with no gene match: 8. The CDR3 runs 16 residues. Germline CDR1 MNHEY, CDR2 SVGAGI. Researchers ran the PCR with 60 Vbeta and 13 Jbeta primers. Profiled with immunoSEQ multiplex PCR; TCRdb holds only in-frame clones, not every one. The sample lists 150,000 to 170,000 clones; about 80% were seen once. The chain joins TRBV6-5 to TRBJ2-4; 10 positions match TRBD1. This sequence was found in a woman between 35 and 50 years old in good health and CMV-seronegative. Sequenced: PBMCs. Here the CDR3 DNA reads TGTGCCAGCAGTTACAGTTCCGGACAGGGGGTGAACATTCAGTACTTC. As protein: CASSYSSGQGVNIQYF.